This T cell receptor (beta chain) was recovered during a study of shared clonotypes between healthy human individuals. Adult donors, all healthy and HIV-negative, had no recent acute infections or vaccinations. This table comes from immunoSEQ multiplex PCR, and its TCRdb copy is limited to in-frame clones, with some not included. The table has approximately 2,300,000 clones, 92% seen once; the top ten hold about 0.41%. Trimming removed 6 bases at V and 4 bases at J, with 7 bases between. Per the germline V gene, CDR1 is SGHNT and CDR2 is YENEEA. The CDR3 spans 12 residues. For this clone: Antigen: not known.

Regarding the study as a whole: Generally, naive subsets (rather than memory subsets) showed larger estimated richness. With a handful of donors compared, approximately 5.5% of naive CD4 clonotypes were shared.

Source material: naive CD4+ T cells from PBMCs. The subset here: CD45RA+ positively selected. The chain links TRBV11-3 to TRBJ2-1, with D unresolved. This TCR came from a man between 18 and 35 years old in good health. Some clones in this sample may be carry-over from other donors' samples. The CDR3 spells CASSMSYNEQFF. The CDR3 nucleotides are TGTGCCAGCAGTATGTCGTACAATGAGCAGTTCTTC.